This T cell receptor beta chain originates from a study of radiotherapy plus CTLA-4 blockade in lung cancer. Study-level findings and limits: It was early blood T cell clone dynamics, with interferon-beta, that reportedly best predicted response. Once radiotherapy plus ipilimumab had been given, TCR clones derived from tumor expanded in blood.

The repertoire was sequenced with immunoSEQ multiplex PCR; TCRdb's copy has only in-frame clones and lacks some. The sample lists 75,000 to 100,000 clones, 88% occurring once. Comment on this clone: What it recognizes is unknown.

The specimen was peripheral blood, collected from a patient treated with radiotherapy plus ipilimumab. The TCR was taken from a human donor with non-small cell lung cancer that progressed on radiotherapy plus ipilimumab.

CDR3 sequence reads: CASSVLGLVYNEQFF. The CDR3 DNA is TGTGCCAGCAGCGTACTCGGACTAGTCTACAATGAGCAGTTCTTC. The chain employs TRBV9 and TRBJ2-1; TRBD2 matches 7 bases. This CDR3 spans 15 amino acids. Germline V lookup: CDR1 SGDLS, CDR2 YYNGEE. V lost 1 base and J lost 3; bases outside the gene matches: 4.